This is a list of T cell receptor beta chains from one sample in a study of cytomegalovirus exposure and HLA in healthy donors. The table came from immunoSEQ multiplex PCR; TCRdb's copy has only in-frame clones and leaves some out. The data show under 200,000 clones, 75% to 80% seen once. The material sequenced was PBMCs. The receptor set was obtained from a woman aged 40 to 50 in good health and CMV-seropositive. Each CDR3 is given with its conserved first and last residue. The order of the fields is J gene, D gene, clone size, V gene, CDR3 protein, CDR3 DNA. D genes are given only for firm matches. A clone size is listed for some rows: how often the clone was seen (once, few, many), or a class if it is expanded.

TRBJ2-7	TRBD2	.	TRBV10-3	CAISVGGTSSEQYF	TGTGCCATCAGTGTCGGGGGGACCTCCAGCGAGCAGTACTTC
TRBJ1-1	.	few	TRBV18	CASSPGDHIEAFF	TGTGCCAGCTCACCTGGAGACCATATTGAAGCTTTCTTT
TRBJ2-4	TRBD1	.	TRBV9	CASSVNQGAAKNIQYF	TGTGCCAGCAGCGTAAATCAGGGGGCGGCCAAAAACATTCAGTACTTC
TRBJ1-4	TRBD1	.	TRBV7-9	CASSLLQGAYQANEKLFF	TGTGCCAGCAGCTTACTCCAGGGGGCCTATCAGGCTAATGAAAAACTGTTTTTT
TRBJ2-5	TRBD2	.	TRBV27	CASSLLLPGREETQYF	TGTGCCAGCAGTTTATTACTCCCAGGGAGGGAAGAGACCCAGTACTTC
TRBJ1-2	.	.	TRBV19	CASSIEGSYGYTF	TGTGCCAGTAGTATAGAGGGCAGCTATGGCTACACCTTC
TRBJ1-1	.	.	TRBV15	CATSRDLGAPRNTEAFF	TGTGCCACCAGCAGAGATTTGGGGGCTCCCCGGAACACTGAAGCTTTCTTT
TRBJ2-3	TRBD2	.	TRBV30	CAWAAGGPTDTQYF	TGTGCCTGGGCGGCGGGAGGGCCAACCGATACGCAGTATTTT
TRBJ2-2	.	.	TRBV18	CASSQGQITGELFF	TGTGCCAGCTCACAAGGACAGATTACCGGGGAGCTGTTTTTT
TRBJ1-2	.	.	TRBV20-1	CSADNNYGYTF	TGCAGTGCTGACAATAACTATGGCTACACCTTC
TRBJ2-7	.	.	TRBV11-2	CASSLAQVYEQYF	TGTGCCAGCAGCTTAGCACAGGTCTACGAGCAGTACTTC
TRBJ1-5	.	.	TRBV25-1	CASSEFSQPQHF	TGTGCCAGCAGCGAATTCAGTCAGCCCCAGCATTTT
TRBJ2-1	.	.	TRBV2	CASTSTYNEQFF	TGTGCCAGCACCAGTACCTACAATGAGCAGTTCTTC
TRBJ2-1	.	.	TRBV6-6	CASSLYNEQFF	TGTGCCAGCAGTTTATACAATGAGCAGTTCTTC
TRBJ1-1	.	once	TRBV7-2	CASSPRGFRGTEAFF	TGTGCCAGCAGCCCACGTGGGTTTCGGGGGACTGAAGCTTTCTTT
TRBJ1-3	.	.	TRBV14	CASSPWTASGNTIYF	TGTGCCAGCAGCCCGTGGACAGCCTCTGGAAACACCATATATTTT
TRBJ2-2	TRBD2	.	TRBV25-1	CASRRTSGGATGELFF	TGTGCCAGCAGGAGAACTAGCGGGGGAGCCACCGGGGAGCTGTTTTTT
TRBJ1-5	.	.	TRBV30	CAWRVQGPNQPQHF	TGTGCCTGGAGAGTACAGGGCCCCAATCAGCCCCAGCATTTT
TRBJ2-7	.	.	TRBV7-8	CASSLVARDRSYEQYF	TGTGCCAGCAGCTTAGTTGCGCGGGACAGATCCTACGAGCAGTACTTC
TRBJ2-7	TRBD1	.	TRBV5-6	CASGYRGYEQYF	TGTGCCAGCGGGTACAGGGGTTACGAGCAGTACTTC
TRBJ2-1	TRBD2	.	TRBV28	CASSNGLAGGYEQFF	TGTGCCAGCAGCAACGGACTAGCGGGGGGGTATGAGCAGTTCTTC
TRBJ1-2	.	.	TRBV6-5	CASSYSYRSDGYTF	TGTGCCAGCAGTTACTCATACAGGTCGGATGGCTACACCTTC
TRBJ1-3	TRBD1	once	TRBV9	CASSVARGDSLSGNTIYF	TGTGCCAGCAGCGTAGCTCGTGGGGACAGCCTCTCTGGAAACACCATATATTTT
TRBJ1-2	.	few	TRBV7-2	CASSLVGPGYGYTF	TGTGCCAGCAGCTTAGTGGGCCCTGGGTATGGCTACACCTTC
TRBJ1-2	TRBD1	.	TRBV6-5	CASSFRGRNYGYTF	TGTGCCAGCAGTTTTAGGGGGCGAAACTATGGCTACACCTTC
TRBJ1-1	TRBD1	.	TRBV19	CASSWTGDTEAFF	TGTGCCAGTAGTTGGACAGGGGACACTGAAGCTTTCTTT
TRBJ2-5	TRBD2	few	TRBV19	CASSIGTSATAQYF	TGTGCCAGTAGTATTGGGACTAGCGCTACGGCCCAGTACTTC
TRBJ1-2	TRBD1	.	TRBV18	CASSPRDRVDGYTF	TGTGCCAGCTCACCACGGGACAGGGTTGACGGCTACACCTTC
TRBJ1-5	.	.	TRBV2	CASTRATDQPQHF	TGTGCCAGCACCAGGGCTACTGATCAGCCCCAGCATTTT
TRBJ1-2	TRBD1	.	TRBV18	CASSPTGQGGYTF	TGTGCCAGCTCACCAACGGGACAGGGTGGCTACACCTTC
TRBJ1-2	.	.	TRBV6-5	CASSYSRGGSYGYTF	TGTGCCAGCAGTTACTCCAGAGGGGGAAGCTATGGCTACACCTTC
TRBJ2-7	.	.	TRBV15	CATSPTRGTTYEQYF	TGTGCCACCAGCCCGACAAGGGGAACCACCTACGAGCAGTACTTC
TRBJ2-2	.	.	TRBV30	CAWSVTGVGGELFF	TGTGCCTGGAGTGTTACGGGAGTAGGCGGGGAGCTGTTTTTT
TRBJ2-7	.	.	TRBV5-6	CASSLRGKQYF	TGTGCCAGCAGCTTAAGGGGGAAGCAGTACTTC
TRBJ2-7	.	.	TRBV28	CASSLLGGLYEQYF	TGTGCCAGCAGTTTACTGGGGGGGCTATACGAGCAGTACTTC
TRBJ2-7	.	once	TRBV10-1	CASSSGYEQYF	TGCGCCAGCTCTTCGGGGTACGAGCAGTACTTC
TRBJ1-5	TRBD1	.	TRBV19	CASSIRDRERGNQPQHF	TGTGCCAGTAGTATAAGGGACAGGGAAAGGGGCAATCAGCCCCAGCATTTT
TRBJ1-4	.	.	TRBV30	CAWGGVTGSTNEKLFF	TGTGCCTGGGGTGGGGTAACAGGGTCAACTAATGAAAAACTGTTTTTT
TRBJ1-1	TRBD1	once	TRBV18	CASSPRQGAEAFF	TGTGCCAGCTCACCGCGACAGGGCGCTGAAGCTTTCTTT
TRBJ2-1	.	.	TRBV11-3	CASSANRVSNEQFF	TGTGCCAGCAGCGCTAACAGGGTTTCCAATGAGCAGTTCTTC
TRBJ1-2	.	.	TRBV28	CASKGFYGYTF	TGTGCCAGCAAGGGGTTTTATGGCTACACCTTC
TRBJ1-1	.	.	TRBV10-1	CASSVRGGTEAFF	TGCGCCAGCAGTGTTCGAGGGGGAACTGAAGCTTTCTTT
TRBJ1-2	TRBD1	.	TRBV6-1	CASSGLTGTGIREDYGYTF	TGTGCCAGCAGTGGCCTCACCGGGACAGGGATACGCGAGGACTATGGCTACACCTTC
TRBJ1-1	.	once	TRBV7-2	CASSLPRGLGTEAFF	TGTGCCAGCAGCTTACCGCGGGGATTAGGCACTGAAGCTTTCTTT
TRBJ1-1	.	.	TRBV7-2	CASSLGQGNTEAFF	TGTGCCAGCAGCTTAGGGCAGGGGAACACTGAAGCTTTCTTT
TRBJ1-2	.	.	TRBV6-5	CASSYTGGYGYTF	TGTGCCAGCAGTTACACCGGGGGCTATGGCTACACCTTC
TRBJ1-2	.	.	TRBV7-8	CASSLDPRVAGYTF	TGTGCCAGCAGCTTAGACCCCAGGGTGGCTGGCTACACCTTC
TRBJ2-2	.	.	TRBV29-1	CSVEADNTGTGELFF	TGCAGCGTTGAAGCGGATAATACAGGGACCGGGGAGCTGTTTTTT